One sample yielded the 3 T cell receptor beta chains listed below, sequenced in a study of blood T cell repertoires in COVID-19. The data were produced by immunoSEQ multiplex PCR, yet TCRdb's version contains in-frame clones alone and is incomplete. In the table there are approximately 70,000 clones, roughly 86% of which are singletons. The source material was peripheral blood. The origin of the receptors is a woman between 50 and 59 years old with acute or convalescent COVID-19.

The chain has TRBV7-2 and TRBJ1-1; possible D gene TRBD1, 5 bases. The ends were cut back, 4 bases at V and 5 bases at J, with 8 bases in the middle. Per the germline V gene, CDR1 is SGHTA and CDR2 is FQGNSA. CDR3 length: 12 residues. The CDR3 sequence: CASSWGGTEAFF. The CDR3 nucleotides are TGTGCCAGCAGCTGGGGGGGAACTGAAGCTTTCTTT.

V and J are TRBV5-1 and TRBJ2-1; a possible D gene is TRBD2 (5 bases). With 3 bases removed from V and 1 base from J, the gap between germline ends came to 11 bases. This CDR3 has 15 residues. Germline lookup yields CDR1 SGHRS and CDR2 YFSETQ. As DNA, the CDR3 is TGCGCCAGCAGCTCCAGCGGCTATTCCTACAATGAGCAGTTCTTC. It is translated as CASSSSGYSYNEQFF.

The J gene is TRBJ2-3, the V gene TRBV9; 7 positions agree with TRBD2. The germline CDR1 and CDR2 sequences are SGDLS and YYNGEE. CDR3 size: 15 residues. V lost 2 bases and J lost 4; bases outside the gene matches: 7. DNA of the CDR3: TGTGCCAGCAGCGTCGAAGCGGGGTGGCCAGATACGCAGTATTTT. Its protein is CASSVEAGWPDTQYF.